This T cell receptor beta chain was obtained from a study of T cell responses to AZD1222 COVID-19 vaccine. Study-level findings and limits: The donor group comprised mostly white British people and more females; the analysis possibly underestimated clonal diversity.

Repertoires were generated with immunoSEQ multiplex PCR, while TCRdb's copy carries only in-frame clones and drops some. This sample carries tens of thousands of clones, over 75% of them seen once, and the ten largest clones take around 15%. As to this clone: Its cognate antigen is unknown.

The CDR3 loop spans 14 amino acids. Germline values: CDR1 SGHNT, CDR2 YYREEE (reference sequence). V was shortened by 0 bases and J by 1 base, with 7 bases between the two germline ends. This receptor was identified in an adult in good health. J is TRBJ2-5 and V is TRBV5-4, with D unresolved. The specimen comprised peripheral blood, sampled on day 0 of AZD1222 vaccination. CDR3 coding DNA: TGTGCCAGCAGCTTGGAGGCAGTCCAAGAGACCCAGTACTTC. Translating gives CASSLEAVQETQYF.